The 3 T cell receptor beta chains in this list originate from one sample, sequenced in a study of regulatory T cells in long-lasting Graves disease. Indicated time point: newly diagnosed GD, antithyroid drugs for less than 3 months. RNA isolated from PBMCs was used to make the TCR library. Combining iRepertoire HTBI primers with Arm-PCR of CDR3 regions, the authors built TCR beta libraries. TCRdb re-called the multiplex PCR reads through MiXCR, storing one row per CDR3 protein. The data show around 480,000 distinct CDR3 sequences, with roughly a sixth seen just once and approximately 25% held by the top ten. Separately, the same data were catalogued under a study of T cells in Graves' hyperthyroidism and ophthalmopathy.

Sample: peripheral blood mononuclear cells (PBMCs), taken at new diagnosis, from a patient treated with antithyroid drugs. The receptor set was obtained from a woman aged 35-65 years with Graves disease.

This clonotype was counted ten times or more. The chain links TRBV12-5 to TRBJ1-1; D unresolved. Germline CDR1 reads LGHNT; CDR2 reads FRNRAP. V lost 5 bases, J lost 0 bases, and 7 bases lay in between. This CDR3 contains 13 residues. CDR3 protein: CASGTSVNTEAFF. Here the CDR3 DNA reads TGTGCTAGTGGTACATCAGTGAACACTGAAGCTTTCTTT.

This clonotype was counted between two and nine times. The J gene is TRBJ2-7, the V gene TRBV10-2; D is possibly TRBD1 (5 bases). Germline V gene data show CDR1 as WSHSY and CDR2 as SAAADI. This CDR3 contains 13 residues. Trimming took off 4 bases at V and 0 bases at J, with 7 bases between the two ends. The CDR3 sequence: CASSARASYEQYF. The CDR3 DNA is TGCGCCAGCAGTGCCAGGGCCTCCTACGAGCAGTACTTC.

This clonotype was observed at least ten times. This rearrangement joins TRBV3-1 to TRBJ1-2; no definite D call. V dropped 1 base and J dropped 0 bases, with 6 bases sitting between them. The CDR3 totals 14 residues. From germline, CDR1 is LGHDT and CDR2 YNNKEL (reference sequence). The CDR3 sequence is CASSQVDSNYGYTF. CDR3 sequence (DNA): TGTGCCAGCAGCCAAGTCGACTCTAACTATGGCTACACCTTC.